The 6 T cell receptor beta chains listed next were all sequenced from one sample in a study of blood T cell repertoires in COVID-19 (dated by TCRdb to 2019 to 2021). Libraries came from the immunoSEQ multiplex PCR assay. TCRdb mirrors the immuneACCESS table, restricted to in-frame sequences. Some clones are absent from its copies; in checked studies, under half trace to an unresolved V gene, and the reason for the others is unknown. This sample has about 93,000 clones in its table, and just under 80% of those were observed once. The ten largest clones capture under 20% of the sample. What was sequenced was peripheral blood. The receptors stem from a human donor in a cohort sampled during active COVID-19.

The chain links TRBV5-1 to TRBJ2-7; 11 nucleotides agree with TRBD1. Per the germline V gene, CDR1 is SGHRS and CDR2 is YFSETQ. V was clipped by 3 bases and J by 1 base; unmatched bases: 3. This CDR3 comprises 15 residues. The CDR3 DNA follows: TGCGCCAGCAGCTATGGACAGGGGGCGTCCTACGAGCAGTACTTC. Protein sequence: CASSYGQGASYEQYF.

CDR3 in DNA: TGTGCCAGCAGTCGGACAGTTCGGGCAACTGAAGCTTTCTTT. Its translation is CASSRTVRATEAFF. The V and J genes are TRBV28 and TRBJ1-1, with D perhaps TRBD1 (6 bases). Germline assignment: CDR1 MDHEN and CDR2 SYDVKM. The CDR3 is 14 residues long. V was trimmed by 5 bases and J by 5 bases, leaving 15 bases between them.

V gene TRBV30 combines with J gene TRBJ2-3; TRBD2 matches at 9 bases. There are 14 residues in the CDR3. Germline loops: CDR1 GTSNPN, CDR2 SVGIG (reference sequence). V lost 2 bases and J lost 5; bases outside the gene matches: 5. The chain's CDR3 is CAWSMGLAVDTQYF. The CDR3 DNA follows: TGTGCCTGGAGTATGGGACTAGCCGTAGATACGCAGTATTTT.

The genes are TRBV28 and TRBJ2-1; TRBD2 aligns across 8 bases. Germline CDR1 and CDR2: MDHEN and SYDVKM. This CDR3 has 15 residues. Trimming removed 2 bases from V and 7 bases from J; junction bases left unmatched: 7. CDR3 protein: CASSLGWGTRNEQFF. CDR3 nucleotide sequence: TGTGCCAGCAGTTTAGGGTGGGGGACTAGAAATGAGCAGTTCTTC. The variable domain in full, completed from reference TRBV28 and TRBJ2-1, reads DVKVTQSSRYLVKRTGEKVFLECVQDMDHENMFWYRQDPGLGLRLIYFSYDVKMKEKGDIPEGYSVSREKKERFSLILESASTNQTSMYLCASSLGWGTRNEQFFGPGTRLTVL.

V gene TRBV5-6 combines with J gene TRBJ1-2; D remains ambiguous. The ends were cut back, 2 bases at V and 0 bases at J, with 8 bases in the middle. Germline CDR1 is SGHDT and CDR2 is YYEEEE. CDR3 length: 14 residues. CDR3 sequence: CASSFDGANYGYTF. As DNA, the CDR3 is TGTGCCAGCAGCTTCGACGGAGCTAACTATGGCTACACCTTC.

This chain uses TRBV2 with TRBJ2-2; 10 bases match TRBD1. This CDR3 contains 16 residues. The germline CDR1 and CDR2 sequences are SNHLY and FYNNEI. V shed 4 bases and J 5 bases; nucleotides not matched to a gene: 7. The CDR3 DNA is TGTGCCAGCAGTGGCAGACAGGGGGCGCCGACCGGGGAGCTGTTTTTT. Translated, it gives CASSGRQGAPTGELFF.